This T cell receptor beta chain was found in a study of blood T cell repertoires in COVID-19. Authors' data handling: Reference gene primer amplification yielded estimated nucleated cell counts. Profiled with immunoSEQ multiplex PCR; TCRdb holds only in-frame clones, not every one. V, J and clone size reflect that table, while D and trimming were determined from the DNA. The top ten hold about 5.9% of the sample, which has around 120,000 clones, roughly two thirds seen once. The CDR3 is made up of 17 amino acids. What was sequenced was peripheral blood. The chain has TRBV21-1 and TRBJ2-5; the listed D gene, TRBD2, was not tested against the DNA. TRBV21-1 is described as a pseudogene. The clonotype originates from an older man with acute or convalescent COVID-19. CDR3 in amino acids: CASSKGNRGLAFKTQYF. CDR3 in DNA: TGTGCCAGCAGCAAAGGAAACAGGGGACTAGCGTTTAAGACCCAGTACTTC.